This TCR beta chain stems from a study of response to subunit inactivated influenza vaccine. Study results and limitations: Researchers suggested that each seasonal influenza vaccination recruits few new T cells.

CDR1 is MNHEY and CDR2 is SVGAGI in the germline V gene. Deletions cut 2 bases from V and 3 bases from J, with 10 bases between. The CDR3 sequence is 14 residues long. Concerning this clonotype: Its target is not known.

Each CDR3 protein gets one entry after TCRdb re-called the RT-PCR reads with MiXCR. The sample has about 530,000 distinct CDR3 sequences; 10% to 15% are singletons. This chain uses TRBV6-5 with TRBJ1-1, with a weak D call TRBD1 (6 bases). The material was PBMCs from blood, obtained on the day of vaccination. This receptor was identified in a man aged 45-60 years who received an inactivated influenza vaccine. The CDR3 coding sequence is TGTGCCAGCAGTTACACAGGGTGGGACACTGAAGCTTTCTTT. Translation: CASSYTGWDTEAFF.